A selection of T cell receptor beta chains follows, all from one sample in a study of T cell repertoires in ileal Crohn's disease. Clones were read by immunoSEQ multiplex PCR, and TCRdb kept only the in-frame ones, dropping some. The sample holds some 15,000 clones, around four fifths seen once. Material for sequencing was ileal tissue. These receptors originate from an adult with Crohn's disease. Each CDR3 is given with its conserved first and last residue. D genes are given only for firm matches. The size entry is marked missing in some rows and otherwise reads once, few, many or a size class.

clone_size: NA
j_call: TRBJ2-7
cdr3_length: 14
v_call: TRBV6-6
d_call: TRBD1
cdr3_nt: TGTGCCAGCAGGGAGGGACAGGGTGTCTACGAGCAGTACTTC
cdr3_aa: CASREGQGVYEQYF

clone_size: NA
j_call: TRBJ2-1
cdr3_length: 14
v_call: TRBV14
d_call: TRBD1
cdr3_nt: TGTGCCAGCAGAAGGGGGCGCGGACCTTATGGGATTATCTTC
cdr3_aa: CASRRGRGPYGIIF

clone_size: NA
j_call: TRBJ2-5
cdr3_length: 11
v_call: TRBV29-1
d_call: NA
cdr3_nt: TGCAGCGTTAAGAACGGTGAGACCCAGTACTTC
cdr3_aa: CSVKNGETQYF

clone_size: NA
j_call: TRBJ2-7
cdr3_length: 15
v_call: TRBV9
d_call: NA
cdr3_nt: TGTGCCAGCAGCGTAGGGGACACCGCCTCCTACGAGCAGTACTTC
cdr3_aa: CASSVGDTASYEQYF

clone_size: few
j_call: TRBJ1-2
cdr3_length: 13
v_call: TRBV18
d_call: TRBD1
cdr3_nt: TGTGCCAGCTCAACGGGACAGAACTATGGCTACACCTTC
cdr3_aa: CASSTGQNYGYTF

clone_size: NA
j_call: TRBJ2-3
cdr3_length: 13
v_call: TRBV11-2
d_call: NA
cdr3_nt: TGTGCCAGCAGCTTAGGGGAGACAGATACGCAGTATTTT
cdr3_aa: CASSLGETDTQYF

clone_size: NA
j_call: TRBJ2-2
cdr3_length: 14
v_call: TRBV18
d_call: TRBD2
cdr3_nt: TGTGCCAGCTCACGACGACTAGCCGACGGGGAGCTGTTTTTT
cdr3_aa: CASSRRLADGELFF

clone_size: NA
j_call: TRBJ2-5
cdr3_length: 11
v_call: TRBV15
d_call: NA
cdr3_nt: TGTGCCACCAGCAGCTCCGGGAAGACCTACTTC
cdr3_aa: CATSSSGKTYF

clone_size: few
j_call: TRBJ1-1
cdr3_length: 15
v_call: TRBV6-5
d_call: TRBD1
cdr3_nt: TGTGCCAGCACCCAGATGACAGGGGGTAAAGGTAGCGCTTTCTTT
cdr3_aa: CASTQMTGGKGSAFF

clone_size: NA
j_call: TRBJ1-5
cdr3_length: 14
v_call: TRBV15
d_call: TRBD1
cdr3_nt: TGTGCCACCAGCAGTGACAGGGGAGGGCAGCCCCAGCATTTT
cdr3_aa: CATSSDRGGQPQHF

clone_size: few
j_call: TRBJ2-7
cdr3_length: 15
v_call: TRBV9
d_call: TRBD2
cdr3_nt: TGTGCCAGCAGCGTAGGGGAGGGCCACTCCTACGAGCAGTACTTC
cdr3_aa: CASSVGEGHSYEQYF

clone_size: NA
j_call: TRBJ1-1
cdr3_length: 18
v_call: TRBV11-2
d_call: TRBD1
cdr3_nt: TGTGCCAGCAGCTTAGATCCCCTTACAGGGGATCTTAACACTGAAGCTTTCTTT
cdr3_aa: CASSLDPLTGDLNTEAFF

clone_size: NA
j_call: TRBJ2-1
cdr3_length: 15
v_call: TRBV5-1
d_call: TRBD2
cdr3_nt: TGCGCCAGCAGCTTGCTAGCGGGATTGCAGGGAGAGCAGTTCTTC
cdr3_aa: CASSLLAGLQGEQFF

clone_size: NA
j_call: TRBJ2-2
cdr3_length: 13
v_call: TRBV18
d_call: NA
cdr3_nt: TGTGCCAGCTCGCCCTTGAGGACCGGGGAGCTGTTTTTT
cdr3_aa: CASSPLRTGELFF

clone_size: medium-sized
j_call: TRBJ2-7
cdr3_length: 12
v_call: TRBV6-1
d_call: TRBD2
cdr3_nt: TGTGCCACCGGGGGAGGGGTGGGCGAGCAGTACTTC
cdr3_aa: CATGGGVGEQYF

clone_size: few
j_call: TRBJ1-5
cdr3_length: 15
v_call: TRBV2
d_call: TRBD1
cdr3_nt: TGTGCCAGCAGTGGGACAGGGGGCGCCGGGCAGCCCCAGCATTTT
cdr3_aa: CASSGTGGAGQPQHF

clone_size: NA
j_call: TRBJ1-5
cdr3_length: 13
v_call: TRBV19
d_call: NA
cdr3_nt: TGTGCCAGTGCTCGACAGGTCAATCAGCCCCAGCATTTT
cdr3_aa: CASARQVNQPQHF

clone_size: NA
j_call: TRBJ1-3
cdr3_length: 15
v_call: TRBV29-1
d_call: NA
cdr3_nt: TGCAGCGCCGATACGAGGGCTGAATTTGGAAACACCATATATTTT
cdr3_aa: CSADTRAEFGNTIYF

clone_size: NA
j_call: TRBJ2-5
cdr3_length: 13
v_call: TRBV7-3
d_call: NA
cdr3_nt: TGTGCCAGCAGCTTTAACATTCAAGAGACCCAGTACTTC
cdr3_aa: CASSFNIQETQYF

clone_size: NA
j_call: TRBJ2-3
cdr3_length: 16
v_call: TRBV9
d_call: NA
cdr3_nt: TGTGCCAGCAGCGTAGAGGAGATCCGTGGCACAGATACGCAGTATTTT
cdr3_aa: CASSVEEIRGTDTQYF

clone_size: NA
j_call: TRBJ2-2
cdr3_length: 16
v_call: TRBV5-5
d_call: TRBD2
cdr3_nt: TGTGCCAGCAGCTGGAGCGGGAGCGGTTACACCGGGGAGCTGTTTTTT
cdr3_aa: CASSWSGSGYTGELFF

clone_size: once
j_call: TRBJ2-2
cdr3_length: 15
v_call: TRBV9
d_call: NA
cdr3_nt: TGTGCCAGCAGCGTAGCAACTAGCCAGTCCGGGGAGCTGTTTTTT
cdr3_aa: CASSVATSQSGELFF